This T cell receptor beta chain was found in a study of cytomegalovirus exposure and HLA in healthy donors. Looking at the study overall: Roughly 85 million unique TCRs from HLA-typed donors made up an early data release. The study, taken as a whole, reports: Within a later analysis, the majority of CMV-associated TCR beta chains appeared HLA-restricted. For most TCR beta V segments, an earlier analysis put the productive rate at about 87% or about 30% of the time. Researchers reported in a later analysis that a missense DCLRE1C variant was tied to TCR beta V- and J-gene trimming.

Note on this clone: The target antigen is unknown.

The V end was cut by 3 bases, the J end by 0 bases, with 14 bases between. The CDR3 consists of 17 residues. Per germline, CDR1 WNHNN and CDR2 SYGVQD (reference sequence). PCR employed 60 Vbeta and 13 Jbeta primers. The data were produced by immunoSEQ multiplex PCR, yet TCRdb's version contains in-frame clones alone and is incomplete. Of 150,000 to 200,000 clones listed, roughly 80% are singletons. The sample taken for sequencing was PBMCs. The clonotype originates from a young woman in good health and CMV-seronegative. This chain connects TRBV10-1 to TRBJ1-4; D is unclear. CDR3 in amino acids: CASSDQAGLATNEKLFF. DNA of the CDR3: TGCGCCAGCAGTGATCAGGCCGGATTGGCAACTAATGAAAAACTGTTTTTT.